These 5 T cell receptor beta chains were all obtained from the same sample, sequenced in a study of T cells expressing NK-cell markers. For each CDR3 protein, TCRdb gives one entry from its re-call of the 5' RACE reads, without DNA. Here the sample table reports about 460,000 distinct CDR3 sequences. Sequenced material: blood T cells: a sorted CD56 or NKG2C T cell subset, CD4+ or CD8+ T cells, or bulk PBMC T cells (not recorded which). The receptors originated from a woman between 50 and 59 years old in good health.

CDR3 in amino acids: CAIGAGGNNNEQFF. V is TRBV10-3 and J is TRBJ2-1; the D call from TCRdb, TRBD2, cannot be confirmed without DNA. The germline V gene has CDR1 ENHRY and CDR2 SYGVKD. The CDR3 runs 14 residues.

The J gene is TRBJ1-5, the V gene TRBV2; absent DNA, TCRdb's TRBD1 call cannot be checked. Germline loops: CDR1 SNHLY, CDR2 FYNNEI. This CDR3 region has 14 residues. CDR3 loop: CASSKQGGGAPQHF.

This chain uses TRBV5-5 with TRBJ2-3; checking the TCRdb D call of TRBD2 is not possible without DNA. CDR1 and CDR2 from the germline V gene are SGHKS and YYEKEE (reference sequence). The CDR3 runs 15 residues. CDR3 sequence: CASSRLALQSDTQYF.

The chain employs TRBV4-1 and TRBJ1-1. The CDR3 contains 15 residues. CDR1 is MGHRA, CDR2 YSYEKL, per germline. This chain's CDR3 is CASSQSPLGNTEAFF.

J is TRBJ1-2 and V is TRBV19; the D gene TCRdb calls, TRBD1, cannot be checked with no DNA. CDR3 length: 17 residues. Germline V gives CDR1 LNHDA, CDR2 SQIVND (reference sequence). The CDR3 is CASSIEGQSWSPSGYTF.